This T cell receptor (beta chain) was profiled in a study of blood T cells in healthy people across ages. Overall study results and limits: As age increased, TCR beta diversity per million T cells fell in a roughly linear fashion.

Only a few counts were recorded for this clonotype. The antigen remains unidentified. The CDR3 contains 13 residues. From germline, CDR1 is LGHNA and CDR2 YSLEER. V was trimmed by 2 bases and J by 8 bases, leaving 9 bases between them. A sample-barcoded 5' primer and a J-beta primer mix were used in a second PCR of roughly 7 to 11 cycles. TCRdb reanalysed the 5' RACE reads using MiXCR and keeps one entry per CDR3 protein. The sample yields around 1,900,000 distinct CDR3 sequences, 30% to 40% seen once. The sequencing input was blood. V is TRBV4-3 and J is TRBJ2-2; D unclear. This clonotype was obtained from a human donor in good health. CDR3 region: CASSQWGYGELFF. In DNA form, the CDR3 reads TGCGCCAGCAGCCAATGGGGATATGGGGAGCTGTTTTTT.